This T cell receptor (beta chain) stems from a study of T cells in Graves' hyperthyroidism and ophthalmopathy. Study findings and constraints: In validation, the model predicted ophthalmopathy. These predictions came a median roughly 6.5 months before onset.

Active moderate-to-severe ophthalmopathy, Clinical Activity Score at least 3, NOSPECS at least 4, under 3 months' duration. The PBMCs studied were ones that came from 9 to 10 ml fresh peripheral blood. This clonotype was counted at least ten times. Its specificity is unknown. RNA transcripts provided the source from which TCR beta CDR3 regions were amplified. Carried out on the TCR CDR3, a first-round RT-PCR used the HTBI primer set. TCRdb reprocessed the multiplex PCR reads with MiXCR, giving one entry per CDR3 protein. Of about 290,000 distinct CDR3 sequences listed, over 15% are singletons. Germline V gives CDR1 SGHTA, CDR2 FQGNSA. Trimming removed 5 bases at V and 3 bases at J, with 10 bases between. This CDR3 contains 13 residues.

Input material: blood. The receptor was derived from a woman aged 55-69 years with Graves' ophthalmopathy. The V call is TRBV7-2, the J call TRBJ1-1; TRBD1 is a possible D gene (5 bases). In DNA form, the CDR3 reads TGTGCCAGCAGCGCTGGGACGTACACTGAAGCTTTCTTT. Translating gives CASSAGTYTEAFF.